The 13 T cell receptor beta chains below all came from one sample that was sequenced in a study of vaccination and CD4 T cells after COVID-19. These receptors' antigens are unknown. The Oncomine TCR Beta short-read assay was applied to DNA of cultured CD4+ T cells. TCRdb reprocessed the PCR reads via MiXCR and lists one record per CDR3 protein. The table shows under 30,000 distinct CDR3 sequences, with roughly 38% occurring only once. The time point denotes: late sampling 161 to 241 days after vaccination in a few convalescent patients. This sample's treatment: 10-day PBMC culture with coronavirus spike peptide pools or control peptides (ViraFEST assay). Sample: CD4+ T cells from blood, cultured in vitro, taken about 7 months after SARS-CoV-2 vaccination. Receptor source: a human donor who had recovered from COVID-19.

The CDR3 loop is CASSLGRGYEQYF. The CDR3 DNA reads TGTGCCAGCAGCTTGGGCAGGGGCTACGAGCAGTACTTC. The chain has TRBV7-8 and TRBJ2-7, with D tentatively TRBD1 (6 bases). This CDR3 comprises 13 residues. Germline CDR1 and CDR2: SGHVS and FQNEAQ. Trimming took 3 bases from V and 3 from J, leaving 9 bases between them.

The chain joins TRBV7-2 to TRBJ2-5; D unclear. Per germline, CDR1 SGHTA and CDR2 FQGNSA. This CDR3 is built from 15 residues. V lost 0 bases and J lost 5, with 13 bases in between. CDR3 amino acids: CASSLAGYTAETQYF. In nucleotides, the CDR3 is TGTGCCAGCAGCTTAGCGGGTTACACGGCGGAGACCCAGTACTTC.

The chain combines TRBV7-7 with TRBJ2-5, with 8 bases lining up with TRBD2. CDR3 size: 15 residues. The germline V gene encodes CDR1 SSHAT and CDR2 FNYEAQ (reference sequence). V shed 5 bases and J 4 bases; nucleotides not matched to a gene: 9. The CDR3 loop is CASSPGTRRGETQYF. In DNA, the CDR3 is TGTGCCAGCAGCCCCGGGACTAGGCGTGGAGAGACCCAGTACTTC.

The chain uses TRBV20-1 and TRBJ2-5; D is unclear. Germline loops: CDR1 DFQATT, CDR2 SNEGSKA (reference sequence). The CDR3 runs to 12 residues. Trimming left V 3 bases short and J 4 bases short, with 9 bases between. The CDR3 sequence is CSASIRGETQYF. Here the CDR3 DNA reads TGCAGTGCTAGTATCAGAGGAGAGACCCAGTACTTC.

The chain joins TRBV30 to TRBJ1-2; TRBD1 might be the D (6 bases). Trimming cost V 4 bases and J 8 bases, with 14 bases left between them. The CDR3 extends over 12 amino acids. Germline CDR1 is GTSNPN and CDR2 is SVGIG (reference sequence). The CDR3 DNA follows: TGTGCCTGGACTCTGGGGGCCGGAGGCTACACCTTC. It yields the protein CAWTLGAGGYTF.

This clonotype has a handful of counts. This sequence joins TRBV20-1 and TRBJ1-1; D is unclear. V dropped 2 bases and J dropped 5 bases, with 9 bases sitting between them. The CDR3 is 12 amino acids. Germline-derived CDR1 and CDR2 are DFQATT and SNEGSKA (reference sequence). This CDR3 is CSARPFSTEAFF. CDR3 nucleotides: TGCAGTGCTAGACCTTTTTCGACTGAAGCTTTCTTT.

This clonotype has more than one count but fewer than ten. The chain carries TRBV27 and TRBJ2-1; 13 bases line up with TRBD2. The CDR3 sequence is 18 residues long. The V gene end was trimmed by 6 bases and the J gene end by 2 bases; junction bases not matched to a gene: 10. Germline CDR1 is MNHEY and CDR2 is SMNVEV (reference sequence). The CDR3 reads CASSTRRTSGRPYNEQFF. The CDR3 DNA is TGTGCCAGCAGCACCCGAAGGACTAGCGGGAGACCCTACAATGAGCAGTTCTTC.

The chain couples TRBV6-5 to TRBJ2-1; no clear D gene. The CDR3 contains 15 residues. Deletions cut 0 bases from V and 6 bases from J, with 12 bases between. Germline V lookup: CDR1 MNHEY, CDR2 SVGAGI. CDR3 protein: CASSYSILVGNEQFF. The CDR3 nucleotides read TGTGCCAGCAGTTACTCGATCCTAGTGGGCAATGAGCAGTTCTTC.

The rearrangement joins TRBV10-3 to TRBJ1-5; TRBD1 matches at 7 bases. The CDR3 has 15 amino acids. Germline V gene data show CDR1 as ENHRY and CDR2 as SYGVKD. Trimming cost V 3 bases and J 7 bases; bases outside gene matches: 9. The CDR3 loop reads CAISDPRTGGQPQHF. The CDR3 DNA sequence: TGTGCCATCAGTGATCCTCGGACAGGTGGGCAGCCCCAGCATTTT.

CDR3: CAISAMGGRTDSYNEQFF. CDR3 sequence (DNA): TGTGCCATCAGCGCTATGGGGGGGAGGACCGACTCCTACAATGAGCAGTTCTTC. The chain couples TRBV10-3 to TRBJ2-1; 7 nucleotides agree with TRBD2. Germline assignment: CDR1 ENHRY and CDR2 SYGVKD. CDR3 length: 18 amino acids. V dropped 6 bases and J dropped 0; count of bases not matched to a gene: 14.

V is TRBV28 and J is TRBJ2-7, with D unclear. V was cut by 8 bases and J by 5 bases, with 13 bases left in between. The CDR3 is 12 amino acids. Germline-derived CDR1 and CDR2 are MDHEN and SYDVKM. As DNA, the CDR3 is TGTGCCAGCTTGGGGATCGGCAACGAGCAGTACTTC. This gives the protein CASLGIGNEQYF. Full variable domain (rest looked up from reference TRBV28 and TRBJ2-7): DVKVTQSSRYLVKRTGEKVFLECVQDMDHENMFWYRQDPGLGLRLIYFSYDVKMKEKGDIPEGYSVSREKKERFSLILESASTNQTSMYLCASLGIGNEQYFGPGTRLTVT.

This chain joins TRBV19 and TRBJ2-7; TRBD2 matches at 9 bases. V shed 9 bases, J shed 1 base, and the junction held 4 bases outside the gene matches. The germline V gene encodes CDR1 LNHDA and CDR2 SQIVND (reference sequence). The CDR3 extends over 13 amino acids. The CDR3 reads CASGLARSYEQYF. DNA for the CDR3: TGTGCCAGCGGACTAGCGCGGTCCTACGAGCAGTACTTC.

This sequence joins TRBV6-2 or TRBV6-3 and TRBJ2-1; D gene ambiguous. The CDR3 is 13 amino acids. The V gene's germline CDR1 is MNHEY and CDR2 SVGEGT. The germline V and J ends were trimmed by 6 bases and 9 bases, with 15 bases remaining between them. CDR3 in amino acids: CASSDIYTGEQFF. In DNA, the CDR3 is TGTGCCAGCAGCGATATCTACACCGGTGAGCAGTTCTTC.